This T cell receptor (beta chain) was identified in a study of OX40 agonist ivuxolimab in advanced cancers. Clones were read by immunoSEQ multiplex PCR, and TCRdb kept only the in-frame ones, dropping some. This sample has around 100,000 clones; approximately 90% occur once, and the top ten carry approximately 0.54%. The CDR3 length is 17 residues. The V segment lost 0 bases and the J segment 2 bases; nucleotides outside the gene matches: 5. CDR1 and CDR2 from the germline V gene are SGHRS and YFSETQ. Sequencing was performed on CD4+ or CD8+ T cells sorted from blood, taken in a trial of the OX40 agonist ivuxolimab. The sequence derives from an adult with an advanced solid tumor such as melanoma, head and neck, liver or kidney cancer. V and J are TRBV5-1 and TRBJ2-1, with TRBD2 identical over 10 bases. The CDR3 is CASSLGGTSATYNEQFF. DNA of the CDR3: TGCGCCAGCAGCTTGGGGGGGACTAGCGCTACCTACAATGAGCAGTTCTTC.